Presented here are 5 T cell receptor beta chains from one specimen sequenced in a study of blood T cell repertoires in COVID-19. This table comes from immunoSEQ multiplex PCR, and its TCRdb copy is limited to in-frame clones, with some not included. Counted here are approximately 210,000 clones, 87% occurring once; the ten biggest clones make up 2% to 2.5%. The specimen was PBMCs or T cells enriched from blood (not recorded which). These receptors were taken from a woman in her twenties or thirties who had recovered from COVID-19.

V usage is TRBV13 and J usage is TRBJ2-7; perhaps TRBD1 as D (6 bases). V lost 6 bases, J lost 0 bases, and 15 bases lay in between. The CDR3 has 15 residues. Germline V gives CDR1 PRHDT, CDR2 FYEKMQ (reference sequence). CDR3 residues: CASRPRGQPSYEQYF. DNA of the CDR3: TGTGCCAGCAGACCTCGCGGACAGCCCTCCTACGAGCAGTACTTC.

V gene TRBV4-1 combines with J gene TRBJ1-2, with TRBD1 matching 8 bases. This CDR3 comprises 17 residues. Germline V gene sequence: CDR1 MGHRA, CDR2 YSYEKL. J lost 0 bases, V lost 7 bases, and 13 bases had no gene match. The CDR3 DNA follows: TGCGCCAGCAATCCCCGTCAGGGGGCCGAAGCTAACTATGGCTACACCTTC. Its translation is CASNPRQGAEANYGYTF.

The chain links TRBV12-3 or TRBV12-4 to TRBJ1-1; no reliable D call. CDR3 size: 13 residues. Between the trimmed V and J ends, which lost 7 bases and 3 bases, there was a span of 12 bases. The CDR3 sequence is CASTRVGDTEAFF. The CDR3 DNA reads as TGTGCCAGCACCCGGGTAGGCGACACTGAAGCTTTCTTT.

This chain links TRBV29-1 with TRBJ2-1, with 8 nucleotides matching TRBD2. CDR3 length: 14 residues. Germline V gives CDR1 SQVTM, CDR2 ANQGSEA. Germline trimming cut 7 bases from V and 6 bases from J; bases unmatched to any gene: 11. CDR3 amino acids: CSAASSGSANEQFF. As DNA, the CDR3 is TGCAGCGCCGCTTCGAGCGGGAGCGCCAATGAGCAGTTCTTC.

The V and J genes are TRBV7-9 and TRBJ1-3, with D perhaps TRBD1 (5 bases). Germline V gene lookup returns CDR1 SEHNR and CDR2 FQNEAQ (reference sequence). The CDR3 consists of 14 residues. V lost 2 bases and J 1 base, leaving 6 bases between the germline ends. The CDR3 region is CASSLQGSGNTIYF. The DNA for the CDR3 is TGTGCCAGCAGCTTACAGGGATCTGGAAACACCATATATTTT.